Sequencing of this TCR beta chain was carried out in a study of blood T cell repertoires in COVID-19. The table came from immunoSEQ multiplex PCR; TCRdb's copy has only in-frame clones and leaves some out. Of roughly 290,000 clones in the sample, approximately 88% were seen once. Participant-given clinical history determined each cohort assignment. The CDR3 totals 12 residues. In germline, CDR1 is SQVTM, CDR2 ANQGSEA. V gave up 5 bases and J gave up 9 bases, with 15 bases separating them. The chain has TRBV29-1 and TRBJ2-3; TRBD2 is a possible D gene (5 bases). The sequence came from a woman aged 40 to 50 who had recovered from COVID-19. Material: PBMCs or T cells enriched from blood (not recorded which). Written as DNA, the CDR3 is TGCAGCGTTTACCTGCACCCGGGGACGCAGTATTTT. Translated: CSVYLHPGTQYF.